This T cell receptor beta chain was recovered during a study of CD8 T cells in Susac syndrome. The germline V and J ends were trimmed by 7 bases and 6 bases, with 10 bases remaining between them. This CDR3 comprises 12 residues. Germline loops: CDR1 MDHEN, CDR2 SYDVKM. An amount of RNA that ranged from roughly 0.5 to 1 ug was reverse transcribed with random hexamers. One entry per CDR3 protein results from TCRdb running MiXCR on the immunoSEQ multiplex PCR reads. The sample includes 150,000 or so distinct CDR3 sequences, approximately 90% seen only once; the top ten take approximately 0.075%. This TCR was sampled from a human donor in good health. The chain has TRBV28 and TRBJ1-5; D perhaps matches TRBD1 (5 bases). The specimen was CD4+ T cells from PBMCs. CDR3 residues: CASKAGTQPQHF. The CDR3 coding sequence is TGTGCCAGCAAGGCAGGGACTCAGCCCCAGCATTTT.